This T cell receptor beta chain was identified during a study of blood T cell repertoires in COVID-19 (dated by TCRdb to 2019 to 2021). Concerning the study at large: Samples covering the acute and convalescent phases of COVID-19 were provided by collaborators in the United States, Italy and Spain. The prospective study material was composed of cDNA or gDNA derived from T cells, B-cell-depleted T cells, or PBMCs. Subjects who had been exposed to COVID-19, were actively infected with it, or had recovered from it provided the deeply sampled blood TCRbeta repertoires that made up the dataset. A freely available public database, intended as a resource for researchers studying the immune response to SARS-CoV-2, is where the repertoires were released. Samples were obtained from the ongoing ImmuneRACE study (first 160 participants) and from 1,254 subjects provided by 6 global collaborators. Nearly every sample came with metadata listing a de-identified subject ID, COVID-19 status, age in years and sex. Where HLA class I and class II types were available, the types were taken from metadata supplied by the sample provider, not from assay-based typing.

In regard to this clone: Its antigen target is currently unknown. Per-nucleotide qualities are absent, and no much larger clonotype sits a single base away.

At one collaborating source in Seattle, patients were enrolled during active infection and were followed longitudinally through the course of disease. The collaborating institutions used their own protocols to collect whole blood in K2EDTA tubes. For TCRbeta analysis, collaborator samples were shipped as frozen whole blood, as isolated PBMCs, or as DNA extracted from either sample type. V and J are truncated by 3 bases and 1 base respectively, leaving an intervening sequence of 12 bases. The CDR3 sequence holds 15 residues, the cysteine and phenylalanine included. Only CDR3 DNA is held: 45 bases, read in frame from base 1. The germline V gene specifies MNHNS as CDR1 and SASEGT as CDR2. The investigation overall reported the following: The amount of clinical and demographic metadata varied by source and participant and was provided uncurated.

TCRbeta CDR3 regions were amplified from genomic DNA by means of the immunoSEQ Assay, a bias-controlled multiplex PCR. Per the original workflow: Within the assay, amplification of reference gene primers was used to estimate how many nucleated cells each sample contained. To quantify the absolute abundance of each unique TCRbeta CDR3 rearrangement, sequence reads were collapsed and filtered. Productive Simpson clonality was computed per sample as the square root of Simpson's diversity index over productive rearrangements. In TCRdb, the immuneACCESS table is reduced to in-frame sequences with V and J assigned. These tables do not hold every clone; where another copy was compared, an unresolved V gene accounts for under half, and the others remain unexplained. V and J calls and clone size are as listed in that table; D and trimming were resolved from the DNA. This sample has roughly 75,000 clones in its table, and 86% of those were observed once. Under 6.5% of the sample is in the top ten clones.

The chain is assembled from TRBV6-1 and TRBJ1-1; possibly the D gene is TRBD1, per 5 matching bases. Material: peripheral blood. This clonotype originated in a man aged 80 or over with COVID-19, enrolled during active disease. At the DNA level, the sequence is TGTGCCAGCAGTGATTCGGGGGGTCCGAACACTGAAGCTTTCTTT. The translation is CASSDSGGPNTEAFF.